These 18 T cell receptor beta chains share one sample of origin, sequenced in a study of T-cell reconstitution after alpha-beta-depleted transplantation in children. Using unique molecular identifiers, the investigators prepared the TCRbeta library. TCRdb called the PCR reads again in MiXCR, with one record for every CDR3 protein. The table shows about 110,000 distinct CDR3 sequences, with around a tenth occurring only once. Sequences were derived from PBMCs from the stem cell graft donor, sampled from the stem cell graft. These receptors were taken from a human donor who donated a stem cell graft to a child with acute lymphoblastic leukemia.

This clonotype was counted at least ten times. The chain is built from TRBV20-1 and TRBJ2-5, with 9 bases that match TRBD2. J gave up 6 bases and V 1 base, and 12 bases lay outside the gene matches. CDR3 length: 16 residues. Germline V CDR1 and CDR2: DFQATT, SNEGSKA (reference sequence). The CDR3 nucleotides read TGCAGTGCTAGAGGGTTAGTCGAGCGGGGGGAGAAGACCCAGTACTTC. Its protein product is CSARGLVERGEKTQYF.

This clonotype has only a few counts. The CDR3 DNA follows: TGTGCCAGCAGTTTATCCGGGACAGGATACTCCTACGAGCAGTACTTC. Residues: CASSLSGTGYSYEQYF. The rearrangement uses TRBV28 and TRBJ2-7; 8 bases are a match to TRBD1. This CDR3 spans 16 amino acids. Per the germline V gene, CDR1 is MDHEN and CDR2 is SYDVKM. With 1 base clipped from V and 0 bases from J, the junction kept 5 bases outside the gene matches.

This clonotype has ten or more counts. The CDR3, as DNA: TGTGCCAGCGGATTGGGTTCCGGGGAGCTGTTTTTT. This gives the protein CASGLGSGELFF. This rearrangement joins TRBV5-5 to TRBJ2-2; D uncertain. Between the trimmed V and J ends, which lost 7 bases and 6 bases, there was a span of 10 bases. There are 12 residues in the CDR3. The germline V gene has CDR1 SGHKS and CDR2 YYEKEE (reference sequence).

This clonotype was seen repeatedly, ten times or more. An end of the junction does not agree with germline; a read error may underlie this. V is TRBV5-1 and J is TRBJ1-3; 8 bases match TRBD1. Germline V gives CDR1 SGHRS, CDR2 YFSETQ. The CDR3 extends over 17 amino acids. In DNA, the CDR3 is TGCGCCAGCAGCGCGGGACAGGCTACCATCTCTGGGAACACCATATATTTT. Translated, it gives CASSAGQATISGNTIYF.

As for this clonotype: A much bigger clone sits one base away, suggesting this may be a read error. The rearrangement uses TRBV7-9 and TRBJ2-7; perhaps TRBD1 as D (6 bases). Trimming took off 5 bases at V and 6 bases at J, with 17 bases between the two ends. The germline gives CDR1 SEHNR, CDR2 FQNEAQ (reference sequence). The CDR3 is made up of 14 amino acids. The CDR3: CASSARDMVSEQYF. The CDR3 bases are TGTGCCAGCAGCGCCAGGGACATGGTGAGCGAGCAGTACTTC.

The table lists this clonotype with a count of one. This may be a read error: a much more frequent sequence differs by one nucleotide. The chain carries TRBV2 and TRBJ2-3, with D possibly TRBD1 on 5 matching bases. The length of the CDR3 is 16 residues. Germline lookup yields CDR1 SNHLY and CDR2 FYNNEI. V gave up 4 bases and J gave up 0 bases, with 14 bases separating them. The CDR3 loop is CASSASRWTSTDTQYF. The CDR3 DNA reads TGTGCCAGCAGTGCCTCGCGGTGGACAAGCACAGATACGCAGTATTTT.

Ten or more counts support this clonotype. The rearrangement links TRBV28 to TRBJ2-2; 8 bases match TRBD2. J lost 5 bases, V lost 6 bases, and 8 bases had no gene match. This CDR3 has 15 amino acids. Germline CDR1 is MDHEN and CDR2 is SYDVKM. The CDR3 here is CASRRGELLTGELFF. The CDR3 DNA reads as TGTGCCAGCAGGCGGGGGGAACTGTTGACCGGGGAGCTGTTTTTT.

This clonotype was observed many times. The V and J genes are TRBV29-1 and TRBJ2-3; D might be TRBD2 (6 bases). The CDR3 is 14 amino acids. Trimming pared 1 base from V and 0 bases from J, leaving 8 bases between. Germline V CDR1 and CDR2: SQVTM, ANQGSEA. The CDR3 coding sequence is TGCAGCGTTGAAGGGGGGAGGAGCACAGATACGCAGTATTTT. Residues: CSVEGGRSTDTQYF.

This clonotype appeared many times. J is TRBJ1-2 and V is TRBV3-1; D gene unclear. Per germline, CDR1 LGHDT and CDR2 YNNKEL (reference sequence). CDR3 size: 15 residues. Trimming pared 4 bases from V and 3 bases from J, leaving 15 bases between. CDR3 in amino acids: CASSLSSAGDYGYTF. CDR3 in DNA: TGTGCCAGCAGCCTTTCTTCGGCGGGAGACTATGGCTACACCTTC.

Ten or more counts support this clonotype. The V call is TRBV9, the J call TRBJ2-3, with 7 bases that match TRBD2. CDR3 length: 15 amino acids. Losses at the gene ends were 3 bases for V and 2 bases for J; bases not matched to a gene: 6. Germline V lookup: CDR1 SGDLS, CDR2 YYNGEE. The CDR3 is CASSDSGILTDTQYF. The CDR3 DNA reads TGTGCCAGCAGCGACAGCGGGATACTCACAGATACGCAGTATTTT.

This clonotype was counted ten times or more. The chain recombines TRBV12-3 or TRBV12-4 with TRBJ1-3; TRBD1 is a possible D gene (6 bases). This CDR3 has 17 residues. V was trimmed by 6 bases and J by 1 base, leaving 19 bases between them. Written as DNA, the CDR3 is TGTGCCAGCAGCCCCCCACAGGGCCTCTTTTCTGGAAACACCATATATTTT. Its translation: CASSPPQGLFSGNTIYF.

This clonotype was found many times. The V gene is TRBV7-6, the J gene TRBJ1-2; D is unclear. The V gene lost 1 base and the J gene lost 2 bases, with 11 bases spanning the gap. CDR1 and CDR2 (germline): SGHVS, FNYEAQ. The CDR3 has 15 amino acids. The CDR3 nucleotides read TGTGCCAGCAGCTTAGGGACGGCGCCGAACTATGGCTACACCTTC. Translation: CASSLGTAPNYGYTF.

Ten or more counts support this clonotype. The rearrangement uses TRBV27 and TRBJ2-3; TRBD2 agrees at 7 bases. The length of the CDR3 is 16 residues. Looked up from germline, CDR1 is MNHEY and CDR2 is SMNVEV (reference sequence). The junction had 7 bases not matched to a gene; V was cut back by 4 bases and J by 0 bases. CDR3 nucleotides: TGTGCCAGCAGTTCCCGGGGGAGGGTTAGCACAGATACGCAGTATTTT. Translation: CASSSRGRVSTDTQYF.

This clonotype has a count of ten or more. This chain joins TRBV5-1 and TRBJ2-1, with 10 positions matching TRBD1. Trimming removed 7 bases from V and 3 bases from J; junction bases left unmatched: 13. The CDR3 runs 17 residues. Germline loops: CDR1 SGHRS, CDR2 YFSETQ. The CDR3 reads CASGARQGAQSYNEQFF. The DNA for the CDR3 is TGCGCCAGCGGCGCGAGACAGGGGGCGCAAAGCTACAATGAGCAGTTCTTC.

This clonotype has at least ten counts. The chain has TRBV25-1 and TRBJ2-7, with D perhaps matching TRBD1 or TRBD2 (5 bases each). The V end was cut by 4 bases, the J end by 7 bases, with 17 bases between. Germline loops: CDR1 MGHDK, CDR2 SYGVNS. The CDR3 is made up of 14 amino acids. CDR3 nucleotides: TGTGCCAGCAGTGCGGGGCCCAACTGGGGGGAGCAGTACTTC. It yields the protein CASSAGPNWGEQYF.

This clonotype was picked up many times. The gene calls are TRBV15 and TRBJ2-3; 14 bases fit TRBD2. Germline CDR1 LNHNV, CDR2 YYDKDF (reference sequence). CDR3 length equals 22 residues. J was trimmed by 0 bases and V by 3 bases; bases with no gene match: 17. DNA for the CDR3: TGTGCCACCAGCAGGCCCCCCAAGGGGACTAGCGGGGGAATCACTAGCACAGATACGCAGTATTTT. Its translation: CATSRPPKGTSGGITSTDTQYF.

This clonotype showed up many times. The chain employs TRBV6-5 and TRBJ1-4, with 7 bases identical to TRBD1. The CDR3 length is 16 residues. The germline CDR1 and CDR2 sequences are MNHEY and SVGAGI. Unmatched junction bases numbered 13, after V lost 4 bases and J lost 8 bases. CDR3 loop: CASSFTRKGGGEKLFF. CDR3 coding DNA: TGTGCCAGCAGTTTTACGCGGAAAGGGGGCGGAGAAAAACTGTTTTTT.

This clonotype was seen ten or more times. The chain links TRBV29-1 to TRBJ1-2; D call uncertain. The CDR3 contains 12 residues. CDR1 is SQVTM and CDR2 is ANQGSEA in the germline V gene. V was trimmed by 8 bases and J by 8 bases, leaving 18 bases between them. The CDR3 region is CSLAVDDGGYTF. For the CDR3, the DNA is TGCAGCCTGGCGGTCGACGATGGGGGCTACACCTTC.